The 6 T cell receptor beta chains given below trace back to one sample, sequenced in a study of cytomegalovirus exposure and HLA in healthy donors. The repertoire was sequenced with immunoSEQ multiplex PCR; TCRdb's copy has only in-frame clones and lacks some. Among some 150,000 clones listed, about 89% were seen once. Input material: PBMCs. Receptors originate from a man younger than 35 in good health and CMV-seropositive.

The rearrangement joins TRBV19 to TRBJ1-3; no clear D gene. Germline loops: CDR1 LNHDA, CDR2 SQIVND (reference sequence). Trimming shortened V by 5 bases and J by 0 bases, and 8 bases separated the two germline ends. The CDR3 length is 14 residues. CDR3 nucleotide sequence: TGTGCCAGTAGTGAGCCTTTCTCTGGAAACACCATATATTTT. It specifies CASSEPFSGNTIYF.

The V call is TRBV28, the J call TRBJ2-2, with a tentative D call TRBD1 (5 bases). Trimming left V 3 bases short and J 4 bases short, with 12 bases between. CDR3 length equals 15 residues. CDR1 MDHEN and CDR2 SYDVKM come from the germline V gene. CDR3 DNA: TGTGCCAGCAGTTTCCCGACAGAGAGCACCGGGGAGCTGTTTTTT. Encoded protein: CASSFPTESTGELFF.

The chain combines TRBV15 with TRBJ2-3; 13 nucleotides line up with TRBD2. The CDR3 extends over 17 amino acids. V shed 0 bases and J 3 bases; nucleotides not matched to a gene: 3. Germline V gene lookup returns CDR1 LNHNV and CDR2 YYDKDF (reference sequence). The CDR3 sequence: CATSRDWTSGGTDTQYF. CDR3 nucleotides: TGTGCCACCAGCAGAGACTGGACTAGCGGGGGAACAGATACGCAGTATTTT.

V and J are TRBV7-2 and TRBJ1-2, with D maybe TRBD1 (6 bases). CDR3 length equals 14 residues. CDR1 SGHTA and CDR2 FQGNSA come from the germline V gene. Trimming took 5 bases from V and 7 from J, leaving 17 bases between them. The CDR3 loop reads CASSPNVQGFGYTF. Written as DNA, the CDR3 is TGTGCCAGCAGCCCGAACGTCCAGGGGTTTGGCTACACCTTC.

This rearrangement joins TRBV6-5 to TRBJ2-3; 14 nucleotides line up with TRBD2. The V gene end was trimmed by 5 bases and the J gene end by 3 bases; junction bases not matched to a gene: 1. The CDR3 length is 15 residues. Germline loops: CDR1 MNHEY, CDR2 SVGAGI. The CDR3 nucleotides are TGTGCCAGCAGTGGACTAGCGGGAGGAACAGATACGCAGTATTTT. Protein: CASSGLAGGTDTQYF.

This chain joins TRBV6-1 and TRBJ2-7; possible D gene TRBD2, 6 bases. V lost 2 bases to trimming and J lost 7 bases, with 24 bases between them. The CDR3 contains 17 residues. Germline V gene lookup returns CDR1 MNHNS and CDR2 SASEGT. The CDR3 coding sequence is TGTGCCAGCAGTGAAAAAGGGGCGGGGACTCCTCGGGGGGAGCAGTACTTC. As protein: CASSEKGAGTPRGEQYF.